Listed below are T cell receptor beta chains from one sample, sequenced in a study of cytomegalovirus exposure and HLA in healthy donors. Sequencing was performed with immunoSEQ multiplex PCR; in TCRdb, only in-frame clones are kept and a portion is missing. The top ten clones hold around 12% of a sample with some 100,000 clones, 60% to 85% of them seen once. Sequenced: PBMCs. These receptors were taken from a woman aged 40 to 55 in good health and CMV-seropositive. Both conserved end residues are part of each CDR3.

v_call: TRBV2; j_call: TRBJ1-5; cdr3_aa: CASSSGLNNNQPQHF
v_call: TRBV7-2; j_call: TRBJ1-5; cdr3_aa: CASSLEGMGNQPQHF
v_call: TRBV4-1; j_call: TRBJ2-5; cdr3_aa: CASSRTGTLQETQYF
v_call: TRBV6-1; j_call: TRBJ2-7; cdr3_aa: CASSESGLGEQYF
v_call: TRBV1; j_call: TRBJ1-2; cdr3_aa: CTSSQAPRGIIYGYTF
v_call: TRBV7-8; j_call: TRBJ2-2; cdr3_aa: CASSFGTGRTGELFF
v_call: TRBV30; j_call: TRBJ2-5; cdr3_aa: CAWSEGETQYF
v_call: TRBV25-1; j_call: TRBJ1-6; cdr3_aa: CASSQVNNSPLHF
v_call: TRBV6-1; j_call: TRBJ1-1; cdr3_aa: CASHWWGRAEAFF
v_call: TRBV6-5; j_call: TRBJ2-3; cdr3_aa: CASSSTDTQYF
v_call: TRBV5-1; j_call: TRBJ1-1; cdr3_aa: CASSLASDRNTEAFF
v_call: TRBV18; j_call: TRBJ1-4; cdr3_aa: CASSPAAARNEKLFF
v_call: TRBV4-2; j_call: TRBJ1-1; cdr3_aa: CASSHGDRVKSAEAFF
v_call: TRBV7-2; j_call: TRBJ1-1; cdr3_aa: CASSFYREHTEAFF
v_call: TRBV7-2; j_call: TRBJ1-1; cdr3_aa: CASSSHGQGALNTEAFF
v_call: TRBV25-1; j_call: TRBJ2-7; cdr3_aa: CASSESTGVIGEQYF
v_call: TRBV30; j_call: TRBJ2-7; cdr3_aa: CAWNPGEANEQYF
v_call: TRBV7-8; j_call: TRBJ1-1; cdr3_aa: CASSLRVGVRAFF
v_call: TRBV5-1; j_call: TRBJ1-2; cdr3_aa: CASSTGTGGIGYTF
v_call: TRBV27; j_call: TRBJ2-5; cdr3_aa: CASSSQVGQETQYF
v_call: TRBV5-1; j_call: TRBJ1-3; cdr3_aa: CASSYTGVGSGNTIYF
v_call: TRBV5-1; j_call: TRBJ1-2; cdr3_aa: CASSLGGGARGYTF
v_call: TRBV6-5; j_call: TRBJ2-7; cdr3_aa: CASSYSSRPVPYEQYF
v_call: TRBV6-1; j_call: TRBJ1-5; cdr3_aa: CASSDRAYNQPQHF
v_call: TRBV15; j_call: TRBJ2-5; cdr3_aa: CATSSGQGNQETQYF
v_call: TRBV4-1; j_call: TRBJ2-1; cdr3_aa: CASSQDRDSQFF
v_call: TRBV5-1; j_call: TRBJ2-5; cdr3_aa: CASSERLSPETQYF
v_call: TRBV6-5; j_call: TRBJ1-5; cdr3_aa: CASSSTGDSNQPQHF
v_call: TRBV5-1; j_call: TRBJ1-5; cdr3_aa: CASSLWDRESQPQHF
v_call: TRBV19; j_call: TRBJ1-5; cdr3_aa: CASSGDRRLLNQPQHF
v_call: TRBV10-3; j_call: TRBJ2-7; cdr3_aa: CACGSSGSYEQYF
v_call: TRBV5-5; j_call: TRBJ2-7; cdr3_aa: CASSLGDYEQYF
v_call: TRBV6-1; j_call: TRBJ2-3; cdr3_aa: CASSPGGEGTQYF
v_call: TRBV7-2; j_call: TRBJ2-3; cdr3_aa: CASSSRSGGGDTQYF
v_call: TRBV5-5; j_call: TRBJ2-3; cdr3_aa: CASGDSGGSDTQYF